These 31 T cell receptor beta chains were sequenced from one sample in a study of blood T cells in healthy people across ages. Through a sample-barcoded 5' primer and a J-beta primer mix, a second PCR was run for about 6 to 12 cycles. TCRdb analysed the 5' RACE reads with MiXCR anew, one entry per CDR3 protein. The sample has approximately 580,000 distinct CDR3 sequences; more than 20% are singletons. These data also formed part of another study, on T cells of mothers and their children.

Sequenced material: blood. Receptors were obtained from a boy aged 10-17 years in good health.

V and J are TRBV27 and TRBJ2-6; D might be TRBD1 (6 bases). V shed 6 bases and J shed 7 bases, with 13 bases lying between them. The germline CDR1 and CDR2 sequences are MNHEY and SMNVEV (reference sequence). CDR3 size: 14 residues. Here the CDR3 reads CASSPRTVANVLTF. DNA for the CDR3: TGTGCCAGCAGCCCCAGGACAGTTGCCAACGTCCTGACTTTC. The full variable domain, rest sourced from reference TRBV27 and TRBJ2-6, is EAQVTQNPRYLITVTGKKLTVTCSQNMNHEYMSWYRQDPGLGLRQIYYSMNVEVTDKGDVPEGYKVSRKEKRNFPLILESPSPNQTSLYFCASSPRTVANVLTFGAGSRLTVL.

This clonotype was counted only a few times. V gene TRBV7-2 combines with J gene TRBJ2-1; 7 nucleotides match TRBD2. Germline lookup yields CDR1 SGHTA and CDR2 FQGNSA. The CDR3 length is 15 residues. Germline trimming cut 5 bases from V and 6 bases from J; bases unmatched to any gene: 10. The CDR3 DNA is TGTGCCAGCAGCCCGCGGGGGAACCGCTTCAATGAGCAGTTCTTC. Its protein product is CASSPRGNRFNEQFF. The full variable domain, rest sourced from reference TRBV7-2 and TRBJ2-1, is GAGVSQSPSNKVTEKGKDVELRCDPISGHTALYWYRQSLGQGLEFLIYFQGNSAPDKSGLPSDRFSAERTGGSVSTLTIQRTQQEDSAVYLCASSPRGNRFNEQFFGPGTRLTVL.

CDR3 loop: CSVGVRGMNTEAFF. In DNA form, the CDR3 reads TGCAGCGTGGGGGTCAGGGGCATGAACACTGAAGCTTTCTTT. This sequence joins TRBV29-1 and TRBJ1-1, with a weak D call TRBD1 (6 bases). Germline V gives CDR1 SQVTM, CDR2 ANQGSEA. This CDR3 spans 14 amino acids. Trimming removed 6 bases at V and 0 bases at J, with 14 bases between.

This clonotype was detected only a few times. The chain joins TRBV5-1 to TRBJ1-4; D is perhaps TRBD1 (6 bases). Germline CDR1 reads SGHRS; CDR2 reads YFSETQ. This CDR3 has 15 amino acids. Trimming removed 3 bases at V and 0 bases at J, with 9 bases between. This CDR3 reads CASSWTVATNEKLFF. CDR3 in DNA: TGCGCCAGCAGCTGGACAGTTGCAACTAATGAAAAACTGTTTTTT.

V gene TRBV12-3 or TRBV12-4 combines with J gene TRBJ2-2; 9 nucleotides line up with TRBD2. This CDR3 has 14 residues. The V segment lost 6 bases and the J segment 6 bases; nucleotides outside the gene matches: 5. CDR3 loop: CASRPAGGAGELFF. The CDR3 coding sequence is TGTGCCAGCAGACCCGCGGGAGGGGCCGGGGAGCTGTTTTTT.

The chain joins TRBV29-1 to TRBJ1-1, with a possible D match to TRBD1 (5 bases). CDR3 size: 15 residues. Trimming removed 0 bases at V and 4 bases at J, with 15 bases between. CDR1 SQVTM and CDR2 ANQGSEA come from the germline V gene. The CDR3 nucleotides read TGCAGCGTTGAAGAGGGGCGGGGTCGGGGCACTGAAGCTTTCTTT. It is translated as CSVEEGRGRGTEAFF.

This clonotype came up a few times. The chain combines TRBV7-2 with TRBJ2-7, with 11 bases that match TRBD2. The CDR3 loop spans 15 amino acids. Trimming at V came to 2 bases and at J to 7 bases, leaving 7 bases not matched to a gene. The germline CDR1 and CDR2 sequences are SGHTA and FQGNSA. CDR3 amino acids: CASSLLAGGPLEQYF. The DNA for the CDR3 is TGTGCCAGCAGCTTACTAGCGGGGGGACCCCTGGAGCAGTACTTC.

The CDR3 coding sequence is TGTGCCAGCAGCCCACGCCTAAGCGGGAGTCGCGATGAGCAGTTCTTC. It translates to CASSPRLSGSRDEQFF. This chain connects TRBV4-2 to TRBJ2-1; 8 nucleotides line up with TRBD2. The CDR3 is 16 amino acids. Trimming at V came to 4 bases and at J to 8 bases, leaving 13 bases not matched to a gene. Germline V lookup: CDR1 LGHNA, CDR2 YNFKEQ.

V gene TRBV28 combines with J gene TRBJ2-5, with 7 positions matching TRBD1. Germline trimming cut 7 bases from V and 2 bases from J; bases unmatched to any gene: 10. The CDR3 spans 15 residues. The germline V gene encodes CDR1 MDHEN and CDR2 SYDVKM. CDR3 in DNA: TGTGCCAGCAATCCGACAGGGCTTAAACAAGAGACCCAGTACTTC. It encodes CASNPTGLKQETQYF. Drawing the rest from reference TRBV28 and TRBJ2-5, the complete variable domain is DVKVTQSSRYLVKRTGEKVFLECVQDMDHENMFWYRQDPGLGLRLIYFSYDVKMKEKGDIPEGYSVSREKKERFSLILESASTNQTSMYLCASNPTGLKQETQYFGPGTRLLVL.

In this sample, this clonotype turned up a few times. The J gene is TRBJ2-5, the V gene TRBV28, with no clear D. V dropped 1 base and J dropped 7 bases, with 7 bases sitting between them. There are 12 residues in the CDR3. Germline V gene data show CDR1 as MDHEN and CDR2 as SYDVKM. CDR3 region: CASSLLWGTQYF. CDR3 bases: TGTGCCAGCAGTTTATTATGGGGGACCCAGTACTTC.

The chain joins TRBV20-1 to TRBJ1-5, with TRBD1 identical over 7 bases. Germline V gene lookup returns CDR1 DFQATT and CDR2 SNEGSKA (reference sequence). This CDR3 has 14 amino acids. The V segment lost 4 bases and the J segment 2 bases; nucleotides outside the gene matches: 5. CDR3 loop: CSAKQGNGNQPQHF. Written as DNA, the CDR3 is TGCAGTGCTAAACAGGGGAATGGCAATCAGCCCCAGCATTTT.

J is TRBJ2-1 and V is TRBV19; 7 bases fit TRBD1. Gene TRBJ2-5 matches the end of the DNA better, so the J call may be wrong. The germline CDR1 and CDR2 sequences are LNHDA and SQIVND (reference sequence). This CDR3 is built from 14 residues. CDR3 DNA: TGTGCCAGTAGTAAGCAGGGGGTAGTCGAGACCCAGTACTTC. Encoded protein: CASSKQGVVETQYF.

This clonotype was picked up a small number of times. J is TRBJ1-4 and V is TRBV20-1; perhaps TRBD1 as D (6 bases). The V end was cut by 1 base, the J end by 8 bases, with 11 bases between. The CDR3 sequence is 13 residues long. Germline V gives CDR1 DFQATT, CDR2 SNEGSKA (reference sequence). The CDR3 DNA sequence: TGCAGTGCTAGAGCGGGGGCGAAGGAAAAACTGTTTTTT. Its protein is CSARAGAKEKLFF.

The chain uses TRBV12-3 or TRBV12-4 and TRBJ2-1; TRBD1 matches 9 bases. V lost 4 bases, J lost 9 bases, and 10 bases stayed unmatched. This CDR3 region has 15 residues. The CDR3 loop is CASSSPSGTGPEQFF. In DNA, the CDR3 is TGTGCCAGCAGTTCGCCCTCCGGGACAGGGCCTGAGCAGTTCTTC.

The table lists this clonotype with a few counts. The chain is built from TRBV12-3 or TRBV12-4 and TRBJ1-4; 11 nucleotides agree with TRBD1. The CDR3 is made up of 16 amino acids. With V trimmed by 7 bases and J by 7 bases, 11 bases remained unmatched. As DNA, the CDR3 is TGTGCCAGCACTACTCCGGCGGGGACAGGGGGTGAAAAACTGTTTTTT. It yields the protein CASTTPAGTGGEKLFF.

This clonotype occurred a few times. CDR3 sequence reads: CSARDEGYGRDEQYF. Here the CDR3 DNA reads TGCAGTGCTAGAGATGAGGGGTACGGCAGGGACGAGCAGTACTTC. V is TRBV20-1 and J is TRBJ2-7; either TRBD1 or TRBD2 may supply D (5 bases each). Germline CDR1 DFQATT, CDR2 SNEGSKA (reference sequence). The CDR3 consists of 15 residues. Trimming took 0 bases from V and 5 from J, leaving 17 bases between them.

In its sample, this clonotype was seen a few times. The V call is TRBV7-6, the J call TRBJ2-7; possibly TRBD2 for D (5 bases). Germline CDR1 reads SGHVS; CDR2 reads FNYEAQ. V gave up 5 bases and J gave up 2 bases, with 13 bases separating them. The length of the CDR3 is 14 residues. CDR3 coding DNA: TGTGCCAGCAGCCCGTTCGGGGTTGCCTACGAGCAGTACTTC. Translated: CASSPFGVAYEQYF. Full variable domain (outside the CDR3, taken from reference TRBV7-6 and TRBJ2-7): GAGVSQSPRYKVTKRGQDVALRCDPISGHVSLYWYRQALGQGPEFLTYFNYEAQQDKSGLPNDRFSAERPEGSISTLTIQRTEQRDSAMYRCASSPFGVAYEQYFGPGTRLTVT.

This clonotype was seen only a few times. V and J are TRBV7-8 and TRBJ2-6; unclear D gene. Germline CDR1 SGHVS, CDR2 FQNEAQ. The length of the CDR3 is 16 residues. V was shortened by 2 bases and J by 4 bases, with 12 bases between the two germline ends. The CDR3 loop reads CASSLPWGSGANVLTF. Written as DNA, the CDR3 is TGTGCCAGCAGCTTACCGTGGGGTTCCGGGGCCAACGTCCTGACTTTC.

This clonotype was detected a few times. The J gene is TRBJ2-5, the V gene TRBV6-2 or TRBV6-3; 9 positions agree with TRBD1. The J call may be faulty, since TRBJ2-7 better matches the DNA end. The CDR3 totals 14 residues. The germline CDR1 and CDR2 sequences are MNHEY and SVGEGT. This CDR3 is CASSRQGGTYEQYF. CDR3 bases: TGTGCCAGCAGTCGACAGGGGGGTACCTACGAGCAGTACTTC.

Details on this clonotype: The germline gene is not matched at one end of the junction; a read error may be the cause. This chain links TRBV12-3 or TRBV12-4 with TRBJ2-1; D is possibly TRBD1 (6 bases). The CDR3 length is 16 residues. CDR3 protein: CASSWGPERSYNEQFF. In DNA, the CDR3 is TGTGCCAGCAGCTGGGGGCCGGAGCGGAGCTACAATGAACAGTTCTTC.

Only a few counts were recorded for this clonotype. The gene calls are TRBV14 and TRBJ2-5; 7 bases fit TRBD1. This CDR3 spans 17 amino acids. The germline gives CDR1 SGHDN, CDR2 FVKESK. V shed 1 base and J 5 bases; nucleotides not matched to a gene: 13. This CDR3 reads CASSQVFTGTAIETQYF. DNA for the CDR3: TGTGCCAGCAGCCAAGTCTTTACGGGGACAGCAATCGAGACCCAGTACTTC.

This clonotype occurred a few times. The chain links TRBV6-2 or TRBV6-3 to TRBJ2-1, with a possible D match to TRBD1 (6 bases). Germline loops: CDR1 MNHEY, CDR2 SVGEGT. V lost 4 bases and J 4 bases, leaving 11 bases between the germline ends. The CDR3 is 14 residues long. Here the CDR3 DNA reads TGTGCCAGCAGTTGGGGACAAGAGTACAATGAGCAGTTCTTC. Translated: CASSWGQEYNEQFF.

This chain uses TRBV5-1 with TRBJ1-4; a weak D match, TRBD1 (5 bases). Trimming pared 0 bases from V and 2 bases from J, leaving 8 bases between. The CDR3 is 15 amino acids. The germline V gene encodes CDR1 SGHRS and CDR2 YFSETQ. The CDR3 region is CASSLGAGTNEKLFF. CDR3 coding DNA: TGCGCCAGCAGCTTGGGGGCAGGGACTAATGAAAAACTGTTTTTT.

This chain joins TRBV24-1 and TRBJ2-1, with a tentative D call TRBD1 (5 bases). The V and J ends lost 7 bases and 7 bases respectively, with 10 bases between them. The CDR3 loop spans 12 amino acids. CDR1 is KGHDR, CDR2 SFDVKD, per germline. The DNA for the CDR3 is TGTGCCACCAGCCCCACAGGAAATGAGCAGTTCTTC. Translated, it gives CATSPTGNEQFF.

V and J are TRBV9 and TRBJ2-5; D not certain. Trimming left V 0 bases short and J 5 bases short, with 11 bases between. Germline V lookup: CDR1 SGDLS, CDR2 YYNGEE. The length of the CDR3 is 14 residues. CDR3 sequence (DNA): TGTGCCAGCAGCGTAGCACTCCGTGAGGAGACCCAGTACTTC. It encodes CASSVALREETQYF.

In this sample, this clonotype turned up a few times. The chain combines TRBV12-3 or TRBV12-4 with TRBJ1-3, with D unresolved. V lost 0 bases to trimming and J lost 2 bases, with 5 bases between them. CDR3 size: 14 residues. Here the CDR3 DNA reads TGTGCCAGCAGTTTAGCGTCTCCTGGAAACACCATATATTTT. This sequence encodes CASSLASPGNTIYF.

The CDR3, as DNA: TGTGCCAGCAGCCGGGGACAGGGTAGAGAGACCCAGTACTTC. This encodes CASSRGQGRETQYF. The chain employs TRBV9 and TRBJ2-1; TRBD1 matches 9 bases. The closer fit of TRBJ2-5 to the DNA end suggests the J call may be wrong. Germline V gene data show CDR1 as SGDLS and CDR2 as YYNGEE. The CDR3 has 14 amino acids.

This clonotype was counted a few times. This chain connects TRBV20-1 to TRBJ2-1; no definite D call. Trimming stripped 4 bases from V and 3 bases from J, with 19 bases between. There are 16 residues in the CDR3. Germline assignment: CDR1 DFQATT and CDR2 SNEGSKA (reference sequence). The CDR3 loop is CSATPSLVVGYNEQFF. CDR3 nucleotide sequence: TGCAGTGCTACCCCTTCTCTAGTTGTTGGCTACAATGAGCAGTTCTTC.

J is TRBJ1-4 and V is TRBV5-5; 8 bases are shared with TRBD1. This CDR3 contains 14 residues. Germline V gene lookup returns CDR1 SGHKS and CDR2 YYEKEE (reference sequence). The V segment lost 0 bases and the J segment 6 bases; nucleotides outside the gene matches: 1. The CDR3 DNA reads as TGTGCCAGCAGCTTGGTGGACAGGGATGAAAAACTGTTTTTT. It codes for CASSLVDRDEKLFF.

The V and J genes are TRBV28 and TRBJ2-7, with unresolved D. CDR3 length equals 13 residues. Germline V gene lookup returns CDR1 MDHEN and CDR2 SYDVKM. V dropped 5 bases and J dropped 1 base, with 9 bases sitting between them. Here the CDR3 DNA reads TGTGCCAGCAGTGTCCAGGTATCCTACGAGCAGTACTTC. This gives the protein CASSVQVSYEQYF.

V is TRBV4-3 and J is TRBJ2-2; tentative D call: TRBD1 (5 bases). CDR3 size: 15 residues. Trimming took 1 base from V and 8 from J, leaving 14 bases between them. Germline V gene sequence: CDR1 LGHNA, CDR2 YSLEER. CDR3 sequence: CASSQGGWDVGELFF. CDR3 sequence (DNA): TGCGCCAGCAGCCAAGGGGGCTGGGATGTTGGGGAGCTGTTTTTT.